This TCR beta chain was retrieved from a study of OX40 agonist ivuxolimab in advanced cancers. About the investigation overall: Ivuxolimab was a fully human IgG2 agonistic monoclonal antibody targeting the costimulatory receptor OX40 (CD134). Intravenous ivuxolimab was administered to patients every 2 weeks at six dose levels: 0.01, 0.1, 0.3, 1.5, 3 and 10 mg/kg. Among the roughly 50 dose-escalation patients, some 19 had hepatocellular carcinoma, 15 or so melanoma, 9 renal cell carcinoma and 9 head and neck cancer. A male proportion of 75% to 85% and a mean age of roughly 58 years, ranging from about 20 to 80, were recorded for the dose-escalation cohort. Patients were allowed to have had prior anti-PD-1, anti-PD-L1 or anti-CTLA-4 therapy, and approximately 40% of the dose-escalation patients had previously received checkpoint inhibitors. Partial responses occurred in three dose-escalation patients: two with cutaneous melanoma and one with hepatocellular carcinoma. Peripheral TCRbeta sequencing was intended to test whether TCR sequence diversity was altered and clonal T-cell expansion was caused by ivuxolimab. The monotherapy dose-escalation portion (N ≈ 50 patients) of the phase I ivuxolimab trial is reported in the paper.

To sequence the TCRbeta CDR3 region, genomic DNA was isolated from the sorted cells. The immunoSEQ Assay was used for sequencing of TCRbeta CDR3 regions. Held by TCRdb, this immuneACCESS table contains in-frame sequences only and omits some clones. Under half of the omission traces to an unresolved V gene where checked; the cause of the rest is unknown. The sample table holds tens of thousands of clones, of which 70% to 90% were seen once. 4% of the sample is in the top ten clones. The trial excluded patients who had a history of autoimmune disease or were on systemic immunosuppression. Peripheral blood for TCR sequencing was collected from all dose cohorts at baseline, on cycle 4 day 1, and on cycle 7 day 1. The samples were taken from a phase I, first-in-human, multicenter, open-label dose-escalation trial of ivuxolimab. The trial enrolled adults with locally advanced or metastatic head and neck squamous cell, hepatocellular, melanoma or renal cell carcinoma. CD4+ and CD8+ T cells were sorted separately from peripheral blood before TCR sequencing.

Details on this clone: This receptor's antigen is unknown. The record has no base qualities; no much larger clone is one base away.

V drops 5 bases and J drops 3 bases, leaving 8 bases in between. Taken from the germline V gene, the CDR1 and CDR2 loops are MNHEY and SVGAGI. Inclusive of the bounding cysteine and phenylalanine, the CDR3 is 13 residues long. The sequence is cut down to CDR3 DNA, 39 bases in frame from base 1. What the study reported, not specific to this receptor: Low levels of normalized T-cell clonal expansion were also seen in some patients who did not respond. At doses from 0.1 to 3.0 mg/kg, clonal expansion was seen in both CD4+ and CD8+ blood T cells between baseline and week 6. Antigen specificity was not determined for the clonally expanded peripheral T cells. In the 0.1-3.0 mg/kg groups, partial responders had among the lowest normalized peripheral clonal expansion, particularly in CD8+ T cells. On average, CD8+ T cells showed more expanded clones than CD4+ T cells after ivuxolimab.

This chain joins TRBV6-5 to TRBJ2-1; a weak D assignment points to TRBD1 (5 bases agree). The receptor was isolated from an adult with an advanced solid tumor such as melanoma, head and neck, liver or kidney cancer. The material was CD4+ or CD8+ T cells sorted from blood, obtained in a trial of the OX40 agonist ivuxolimab. Here the CDR3 is given as CASSPDSYNEQFF. The DNA sequence is given as TGTGCCAGCAGTCCAGACAGCTACAATGAGCAGTTCTTC.